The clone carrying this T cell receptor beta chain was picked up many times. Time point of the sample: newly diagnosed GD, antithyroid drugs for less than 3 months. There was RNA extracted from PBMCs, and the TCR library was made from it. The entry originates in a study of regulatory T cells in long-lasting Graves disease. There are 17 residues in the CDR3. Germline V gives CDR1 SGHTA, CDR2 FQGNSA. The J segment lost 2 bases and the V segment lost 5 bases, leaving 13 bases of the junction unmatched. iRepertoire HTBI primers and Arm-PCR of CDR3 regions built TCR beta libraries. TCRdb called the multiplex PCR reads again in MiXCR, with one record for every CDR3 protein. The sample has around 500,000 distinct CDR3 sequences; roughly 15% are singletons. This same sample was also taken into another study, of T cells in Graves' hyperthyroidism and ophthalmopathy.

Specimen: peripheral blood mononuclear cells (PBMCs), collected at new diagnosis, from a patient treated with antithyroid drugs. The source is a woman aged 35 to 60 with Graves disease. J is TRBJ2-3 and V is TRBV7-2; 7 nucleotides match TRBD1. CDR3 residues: CASSPPTGFLPTDTQYF. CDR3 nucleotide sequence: TGTGCCAGCAGCCCTCCGACAGGGTTCCTTCCCACAGATACGCAGTATTTT.